These 17 T cell receptor beta chains were sequenced from one sample in a study of cytomegalovirus exposure and HLA in healthy donors. It was with 60 Vbeta and 13 Jbeta primers that the PCR ran. Profiled with immunoSEQ multiplex PCR; TCRdb holds only in-frame clones, not every one. Among hundreds of thousands of clones listed, 76% were seen once. The specimen sequenced was PBMCs. Every receptor here comes from a man between 18 and 35 years old in good health and CMV-seronegative.

Here the CDR3 reads CASSNLPNTEAFF. CDR3 in DNA: TGTGCCAGCAGTAATCTACCGAACACTGAAGCTTTCTTT. This rearrangement joins TRBV6-4 to TRBJ1-1; D gene uncertain. CDR1 is MRHNA, CDR2 SNTAGT, per germline. CDR3 size: 13 residues. With 5 bases removed from V and 1 base from J, the gap between germline ends came to 8 bases.

CDR3 in DNA: TGTGCCAGCAGCTTAGACATGGTTCGGGGGGGGACAGATACGCAGTATTTT. Residues: CASSLDMVRGGTDTQYF. The chain uses TRBV7-6 and TRBJ2-3; 8 bases are shared with TRBD2. Trimming at V came to 1 base and at J to 3 bases, leaving 9 bases not matched to a gene. The CDR3 has 17 residues. CDR1 SGHVS and CDR2 FNYEAQ come from the germline V gene.

The chain combines TRBV19 with TRBJ2-3; 7 positions agree with TRBD2. In germline, CDR1 is LNHDA, CDR2 SQIVND (reference sequence). J gave up 4 bases and V 4 bases, and 5 bases lay outside the gene matches. The CDR3 has 14 residues. The CDR3 sequence: CASSKRESADTQYF. The CDR3, as DNA: TGTGCCAGTAGTAAGCGGGAATCGGCAGATACGCAGTATTTT.

This clone appeared once. This chain connects TRBV2 to TRBJ2-1, with 8 bases lining up with TRBD2. Trimming cost V 8 bases and J 5 bases; bases outside gene matches: 14. The length of the CDR3 is 16 residues. CDR1 is SNHLY and CDR2 is FYNNEI in the germline V gene. The CDR3 nucleotides are TGTGCCAGCGAGATCCGGGGACTAGTTGTTGACAATGAGCAGTTCTTC. As protein: CASEIRGLVVDNEQFF.

This chain connects TRBV5-1 to TRBJ1-2; 7 bases agree with TRBD1. The length of the CDR3 is 14 residues. From germline, CDR1 is SGHRS and CDR2 YFSETQ. V dropped 0 bases and J dropped 3; count of bases not matched to a gene: 2. CDR3 amino acids: CASSLGGTDYGYTF. The CDR3 DNA follows: TGCGCCAGCAGCTTGGGAGGGACAGACTATGGCTACACCTTC.

The CDR3 sequence: CASSAQDRAYGYTF. CDR3 DNA: TGTGCCAGCAGCGCCCAGGACAGGGCCTATGGCTACACCTTC. The chain recombines TRBV9 with TRBJ1-2, with 8 positions matching TRBD1. Germline V lookup: CDR1 SGDLS, CDR2 YYNGEE. The length of the CDR3 is 14 residues. Trimming removed 3 bases from V and 4 bases from J; junction bases left unmatched: 5.

The chain joins TRBV5-1 to TRBJ1-1; D is ambiguous. V was cut by 6 bases and J by 5 bases, with 8 bases left in between. Germline V gene lookup returns CDR1 SGHRS and CDR2 YFSETQ. CDR3 length equals 11 residues. The chain's CDR3 is CASTEGTEAFF. As DNA, the CDR3 is TGCGCCAGCACTGAGGGTACTGAAGCTTTCTTT.

This chain links TRBV5-1 with TRBJ1-4; TRBD1 matches 9 bases. The CDR3 is made up of 14 amino acids. Trimming removed 2 bases from V and 7 bases from J; junction bases left unmatched: 3. The germline V gene has CDR1 SGHRS and CDR2 YFSETQ. CDR3: CASSLGTGFEKLFF. The CDR3 coding sequence is TGCGCCAGCAGCTTAGGGACAGGGTTTGAAAAACTGTTTTTT.

The CDR3 here is CASSNREETQYF. DNA for the CDR3: TGTGCCAGCAGTAACAGGGAAGAGACCCAGTACTTC. The V call is TRBV2, the J call TRBJ2-5; D perhaps matches TRBD1 (6 bases). The germline CDR1 and CDR2 sequences are SNHLY and FYNNEI. Trimming shortened V by 5 bases and J by 3 bases, and 7 bases separated the two germline ends. This CDR3 region has 12 residues.

This chain uses TRBV2 with TRBJ1-1; the D gene is possibly TRBD1 (6 bases). CDR3 length: 14 amino acids. Per germline, CDR1 SNHLY and CDR2 FYNNEI. V lost 6 bases and J lost 4, with 15 bases in between. The DNA of the CDR3 is TGTGCCAGCAGCAAACACAGGGAGGGCACTGAAGCTTTCTTT. Translated, it gives CASSKHREGTEAFF. Combining the CDR3 with reference TRBV2 and TRBJ1-1 gives the whole variable domain EPEVTQTPSHQVTQMGQEVILRCVPISNHLYFYWYRQILGQKVEFLVSFYNNEISEKSEIFDDQFSVERPDGSNFTLKIRSTKLEDSAMYFCASSKHREGTEAFFGQGTRLTVV.

V usage is TRBV7-3 and J usage is TRBJ1-1, with 9 positions matching TRBD1. CDR3 length: 15 amino acids. The trim removed 2 bases at V and 1 base at J, leaving 2 bases unmatched. Per the germline V gene, CDR1 is SGHTA and CDR2 is FQGTGA. CDR3 region: CASSLLGQGNTEAFF. CDR3 DNA sequence: TGTGCCAGCAGCTTACTGGGACAGGGGAACACTGAAGCTTTCTTT.

CDR3 loop: CASSPAGSYEQYF. The CDR3 DNA reads as TGTGCCAGCTCACCAGCCGGGTCCTACGAGCAGTACTTC. The chain uses TRBV18 and TRBJ2-7; D remains unclear. Trimming took 2 bases from V and 1 from J, leaving 6 bases between them. This CDR3 contains 13 residues. CDR1 and CDR2 from the germline V gene are KGHSH and LQKENI. Filled out from reference TRBV18 and TRBJ2-7, the complete variable domain reads NAGVMQNPRHLVRRRGQEARLRCSPMKGHSHVYWYRQLPEEGLKFMVYLQKENIIDESGMPKERFSAEFPKEGPSILRIQQVVRGDSAAYFCASSPAGSYEQYFGPGTRLTVT.

The rearrangement links TRBV6-5 to TRBJ2-7, with 7 bases that match TRBD2. The V and J ends lost 2 bases and 0 bases, in that order; junction bases with no gene match: 4. CDR3 length equals 15 residues. The germline gives CDR1 MNHEY, CDR2 SVGAGI. CDR3 DNA sequence: TGTGCCAGCAGTTACCAACTAGCGTACTCCTACGAGCAGTACTTC. It yields the protein CASSYQLAYSYEQYF.

The V and J genes are TRBV7-8 and TRBJ1-3; possible D gene TRBD1, 5 bases. V was trimmed by 3 bases and J by 4 bases, leaving 10 bases between them. The germline V gene has CDR1 SGHVS and CDR2 FQNEAQ. The CDR3 has 14 amino acids. The CDR3 nucleotides read TGTGCCAGCAGCTTGTTTGACAGAGGAAACACCATATATTTT. Its protein is CASSLFDRGNTIYF. The full variable domain, rest sourced from reference TRBV7-8 and TRBJ1-3, is GAGVSQSPRYKVAKRGQDVALRCDPISGHVSLFWYQQALGQGPEFLTYFQNEAQLDKSGLPSDRFFAERPEGSVSTLKIQRTQQEDSAVYLCASSLFDRGNTIYFGEGSWLTVV.

In this sample, this clone turned up once. The chain recombines TRBV6-4 with TRBJ2-3; 7 positions agree with TRBD2. Germline V gene data show CDR1 as MRHNA and CDR2 as SNTAGT. This CDR3 has 14 amino acids. The V segment lost 2 bases and the J segment 2 bases; nucleotides outside the gene matches: 1. CDR3 sequence (DNA): TGTGCCAGCAGTGACGGACTAGACACAGATACGCAGTATTTT. This encodes CASSDGLDTDTQYF.

The chain has TRBV23-1 and TRBJ1-5; 10 positions match TRBD1. Being an ORF, TRBV23-1 has a function that is uncertain. Germline trimming cut 6 bases from V and 1 base from J; bases unmatched to any gene: 27. CDR3 length: 23 amino acids. DNA of the CDR3: TGCGCCAGCAGGGGGGGACAGGGGCGCAATGGGCCCCCCAGCGTTAAGAGCAATCAGCCCCAGCATTTT. Its protein is CASRGGQGRNGPPSVKSNQPQHF.

This chain links TRBV19 with TRBJ2-1; 12 bases line up with TRBD1. CDR3 length: 15 residues. Germline V gene sequence: CDR1 LNHDA, CDR2 SQIVND (reference sequence). After removal of 3 bases from V and 9 bases from J, the junction contained 6 bases not matched to a gene. The CDR3 is CASSIWGQGALEQFF. CDR3 coding DNA: TGTGCCAGTAGTATCTGGGGACAGGGGGCTCTTGAGCAGTTCTTC.